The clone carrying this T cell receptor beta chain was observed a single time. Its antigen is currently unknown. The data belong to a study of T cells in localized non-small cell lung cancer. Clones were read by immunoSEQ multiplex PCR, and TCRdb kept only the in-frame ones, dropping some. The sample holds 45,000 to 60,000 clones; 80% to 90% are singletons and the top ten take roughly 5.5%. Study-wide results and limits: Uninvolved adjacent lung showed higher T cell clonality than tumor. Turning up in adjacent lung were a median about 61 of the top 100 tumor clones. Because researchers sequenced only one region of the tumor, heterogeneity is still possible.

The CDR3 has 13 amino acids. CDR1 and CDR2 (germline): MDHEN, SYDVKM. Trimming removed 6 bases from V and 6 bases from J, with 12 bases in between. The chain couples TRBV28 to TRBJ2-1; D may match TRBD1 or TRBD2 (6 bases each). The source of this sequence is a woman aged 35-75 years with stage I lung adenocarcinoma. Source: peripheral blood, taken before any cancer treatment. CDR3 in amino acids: CASSTQGGNEQFF. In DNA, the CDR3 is TGTGCCAGCAGCACACAGGGAGGCAATGAGCAGTTCTTC.